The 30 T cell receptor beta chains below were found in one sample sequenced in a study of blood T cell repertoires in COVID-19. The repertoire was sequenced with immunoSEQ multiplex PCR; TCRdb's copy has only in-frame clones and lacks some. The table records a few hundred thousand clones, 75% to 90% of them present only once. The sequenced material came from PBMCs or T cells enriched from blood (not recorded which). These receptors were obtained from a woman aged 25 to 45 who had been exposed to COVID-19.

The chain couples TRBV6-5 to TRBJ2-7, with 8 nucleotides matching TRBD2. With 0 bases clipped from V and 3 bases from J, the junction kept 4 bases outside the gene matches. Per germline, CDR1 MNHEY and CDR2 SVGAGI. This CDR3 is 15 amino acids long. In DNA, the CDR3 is TGTGCCAGCAGTTACTCTGTCGGGGGGGGCTACGAGCAGTACTTC. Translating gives CASSYSVGGGYEQYF.

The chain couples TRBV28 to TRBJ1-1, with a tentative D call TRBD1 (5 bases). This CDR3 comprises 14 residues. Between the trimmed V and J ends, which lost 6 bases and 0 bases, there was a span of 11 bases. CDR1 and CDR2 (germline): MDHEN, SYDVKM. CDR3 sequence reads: CASRGGVMNTEAFF. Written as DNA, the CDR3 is TGTGCCAGCAGGGGGGGGGTTATGAACACTGAAGCTTTCTTT.

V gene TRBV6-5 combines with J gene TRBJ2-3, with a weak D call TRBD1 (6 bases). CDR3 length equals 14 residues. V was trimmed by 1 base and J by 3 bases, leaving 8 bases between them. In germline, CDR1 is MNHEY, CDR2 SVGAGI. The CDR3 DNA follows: TGTGCCAGCAGTTACTTGGACAGAACAGATACGCAGTATTTT. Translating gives CASSYLDRTDTQYF.

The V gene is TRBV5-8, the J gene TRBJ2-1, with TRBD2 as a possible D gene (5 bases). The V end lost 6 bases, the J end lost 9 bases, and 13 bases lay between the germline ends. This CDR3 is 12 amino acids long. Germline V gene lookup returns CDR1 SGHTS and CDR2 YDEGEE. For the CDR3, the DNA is TGTGCCAGCACCCTAGGCGGGCTTGAGCAGTTCTTC. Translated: CASTLGGLEQFF.

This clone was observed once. In DNA, the CDR3 is TGTGCCAGCAGTTTCAATCCCGGGGCCAACGTCCTGACTTTC. It encodes CASSFNPGANVLTF. The genes are TRBV27 and TRBJ2-6; D unclear. The germline V and J ends were trimmed by 3 bases and 4 bases, with 7 bases remaining between them. Per germline, CDR1 MNHEY and CDR2 SMNVEV (reference sequence). The CDR3 loop spans 14 amino acids.

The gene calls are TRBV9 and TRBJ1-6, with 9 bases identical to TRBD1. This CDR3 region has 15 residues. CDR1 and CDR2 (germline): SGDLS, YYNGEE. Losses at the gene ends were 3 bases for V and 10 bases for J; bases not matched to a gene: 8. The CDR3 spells CASSARDREGSPLHF. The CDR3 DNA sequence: TGTGCCAGCAGCGCCAGGGACAGGGAGGGATCACCCCTCCACTTT.

The CDR3: CASSLEWGGNEKLFF. The CDR3 DNA sequence: TGTGCCAGCAGCTTAGAGTGGGGGGGAAATGAAAAACTGTTTTTT. This chain uses TRBV11-2 with TRBJ1-4; TRBD1 is a possible D gene (5 bases). In germline, CDR1 is SGHAT, CDR2 FQNNGV. V lost 0 bases and J 5 bases, leaving 10 bases between the germline ends. The CDR3 runs 15 residues.

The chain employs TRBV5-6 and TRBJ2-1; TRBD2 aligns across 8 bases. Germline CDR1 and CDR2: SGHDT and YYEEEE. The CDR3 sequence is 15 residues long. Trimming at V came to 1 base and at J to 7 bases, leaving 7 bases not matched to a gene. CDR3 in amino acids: CASSLKTGGRNEQFF. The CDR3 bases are TGTGCCAGCAGCTTGAAAACGGGGGGGAGAAATGAGCAGTTCTTC.

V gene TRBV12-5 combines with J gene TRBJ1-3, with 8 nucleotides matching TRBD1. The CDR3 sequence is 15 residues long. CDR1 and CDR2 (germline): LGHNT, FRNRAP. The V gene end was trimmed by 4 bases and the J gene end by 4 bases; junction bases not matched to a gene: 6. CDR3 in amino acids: CASGSLRTGGNTIYF. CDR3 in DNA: TGTGCTAGTGGTTCGCTCCGGACAGGGGGAAACACCATATATTTT.

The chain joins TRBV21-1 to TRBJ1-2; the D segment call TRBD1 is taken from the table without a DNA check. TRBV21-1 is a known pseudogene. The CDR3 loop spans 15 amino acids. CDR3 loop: CASSMGDRGNNGYTF. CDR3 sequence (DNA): TGTGCCAGCAGCATGGGGGACAGGGGGAATAATGGCTACACCTTC.

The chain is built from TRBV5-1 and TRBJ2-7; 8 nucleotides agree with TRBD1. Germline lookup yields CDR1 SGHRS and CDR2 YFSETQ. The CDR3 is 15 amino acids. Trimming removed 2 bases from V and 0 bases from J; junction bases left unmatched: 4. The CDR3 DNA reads TGCGCCAGCAGCTTACCAGGGGGCGCCTCCTACGAGCAGTACTTC. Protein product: CASSLPGGASYEQYF.

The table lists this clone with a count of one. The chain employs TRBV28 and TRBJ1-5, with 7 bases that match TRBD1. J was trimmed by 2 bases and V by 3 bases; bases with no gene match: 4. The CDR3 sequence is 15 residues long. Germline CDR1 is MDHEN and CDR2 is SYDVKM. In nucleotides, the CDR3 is TGTGCCAGCAGTTTGGGCGACAGGGGCAATCAGCCCCAGCATTTT. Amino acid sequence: CASSLGDRGNQPQHF. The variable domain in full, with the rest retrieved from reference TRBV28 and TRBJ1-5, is DVKVTQSSRYLVKRTGEKVFLECVQDMDHENMFWYRQDPGLGLRLIYFSYDVKMKEKGDIPEGYSVSREKKERFSLILESASTNQTSMYLCASSLGDRGNQPQHFGDGTRLSIL.

Here the CDR3 DNA reads TGTGCCAGCAGTTACAAGGTCGCGGGGAACACTGAAGCTTTCTTT. It translates to CASSYKVAGNTEAFF. The chain recombines TRBV6-5 with TRBJ1-1; no clear D gene. CDR3 length: 15 amino acids. Germline assignment: CDR1 MNHEY and CDR2 SVGAGI. Trimming shortened V by 2 bases and J by 1 base, and 11 bases separated the two germline ends.

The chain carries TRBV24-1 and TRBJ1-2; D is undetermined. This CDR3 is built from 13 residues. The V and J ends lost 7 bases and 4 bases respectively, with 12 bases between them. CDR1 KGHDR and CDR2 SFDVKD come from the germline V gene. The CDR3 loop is CATSEREFYGYTF. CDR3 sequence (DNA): TGTGCCACCAGCGAGAGGGAGTTCTATGGCTACACCTTC.

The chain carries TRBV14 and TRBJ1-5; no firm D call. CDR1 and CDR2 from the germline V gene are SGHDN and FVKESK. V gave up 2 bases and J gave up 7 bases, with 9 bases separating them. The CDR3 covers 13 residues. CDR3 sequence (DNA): TGTGCCAGCAGCCAACAAGCAGGCCAGCCCCAGCATTTT. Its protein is CASSQQAGQPQHF.

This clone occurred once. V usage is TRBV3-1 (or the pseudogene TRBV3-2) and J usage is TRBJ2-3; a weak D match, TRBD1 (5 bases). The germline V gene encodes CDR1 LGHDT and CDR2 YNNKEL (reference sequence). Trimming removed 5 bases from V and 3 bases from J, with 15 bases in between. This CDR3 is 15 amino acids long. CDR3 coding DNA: TGTGCCAGCAGCAGGCAGGGCTCGTTTACAGATACGCAGTATTTT. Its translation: CASSRQGSFTDTQYF.

The CDR3 loop is CASSQDGQDYGYTF. CDR3 sequence (DNA): TGCGCCAGCAGCCAAGATGGGCAGGACTATGGCTACACCTTC. The chain joins TRBV4-1 to TRBJ1-2; no clear D gene. Germline CDR1 MGHRA, CDR2 YSYEKL. Trimming removed 0 bases from V and 3 bases from J, with 8 bases in between. The CDR3 extends over 14 amino acids.

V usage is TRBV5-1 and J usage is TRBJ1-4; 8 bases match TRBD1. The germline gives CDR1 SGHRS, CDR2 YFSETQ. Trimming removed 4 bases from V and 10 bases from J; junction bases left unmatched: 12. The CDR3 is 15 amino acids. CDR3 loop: CASSESTGGSGKLFF. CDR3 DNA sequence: TGCGCCAGCAGCGAATCCACAGGGGGATCGGGAAAACTGTTTTTT.

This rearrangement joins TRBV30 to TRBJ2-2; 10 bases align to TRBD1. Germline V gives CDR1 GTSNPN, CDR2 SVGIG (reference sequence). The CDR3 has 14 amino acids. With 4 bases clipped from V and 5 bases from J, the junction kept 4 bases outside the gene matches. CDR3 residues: CAWTRTGGTGELFF. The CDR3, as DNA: TGTGCCTGGACCCGGACAGGGGGAACCGGGGAGCTGTTTTTT.

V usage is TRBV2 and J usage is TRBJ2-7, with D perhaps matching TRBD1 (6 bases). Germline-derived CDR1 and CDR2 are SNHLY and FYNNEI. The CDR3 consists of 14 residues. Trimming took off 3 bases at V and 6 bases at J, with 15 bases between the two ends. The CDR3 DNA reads TGTGCCAGCAGTGAGCAGGGGCAAGGCGGCGAGCAGTACTTC. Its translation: CASSEQGQGGEQYF.

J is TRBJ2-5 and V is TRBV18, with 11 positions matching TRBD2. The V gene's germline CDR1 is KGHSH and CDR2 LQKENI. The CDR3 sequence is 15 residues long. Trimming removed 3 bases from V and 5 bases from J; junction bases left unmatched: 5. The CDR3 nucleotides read TGTGCCAGCTCACCCTTGGGACTAGCGGAGGAGACCCAGTACTTC. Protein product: CASSPLGLAEETQYF.

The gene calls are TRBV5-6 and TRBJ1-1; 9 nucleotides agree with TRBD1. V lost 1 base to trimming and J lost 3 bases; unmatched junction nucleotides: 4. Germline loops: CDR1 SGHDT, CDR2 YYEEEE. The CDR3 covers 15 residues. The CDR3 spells CASSLRRTGDTEAFF. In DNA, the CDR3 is TGTGCCAGCAGCTTGAGGAGGACAGGGGACACTGAAGCTTTCTTT.

The DNA for the CDR3 is TGTGCCAGCAGCCCAGGACAGGGGCGGACTGAAGCTTTCTTT. Amino acids: CASSPGQGRTEAFF. The chain is built from TRBV27 and TRBJ1-1, with TRBD1 matching over 9 bases. The CDR3 length is 14 residues. Germline values: CDR1 MNHEY, CDR2 SMNVEV (reference sequence). V trimming: 6 bases; J trimming: 5 bases; junction bases outside the gene matches: 7.

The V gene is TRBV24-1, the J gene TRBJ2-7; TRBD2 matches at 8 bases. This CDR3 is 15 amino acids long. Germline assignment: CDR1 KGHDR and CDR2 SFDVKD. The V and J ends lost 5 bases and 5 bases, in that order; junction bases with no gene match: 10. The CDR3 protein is CATSAPTGRGDEQYF. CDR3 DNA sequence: TGTGCCACCAGTGCCCCCACAGGGCGGGGGGACGAGCAGTACTTC.

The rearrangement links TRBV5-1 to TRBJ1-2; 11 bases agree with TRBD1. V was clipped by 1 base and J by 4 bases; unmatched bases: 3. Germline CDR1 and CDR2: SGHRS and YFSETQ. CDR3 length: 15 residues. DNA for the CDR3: TGCGCCAGCAGCTTGAGGGACAGGGGGTCCTATGGCTACACCTTC. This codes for CASSLRDRGSYGYTF.

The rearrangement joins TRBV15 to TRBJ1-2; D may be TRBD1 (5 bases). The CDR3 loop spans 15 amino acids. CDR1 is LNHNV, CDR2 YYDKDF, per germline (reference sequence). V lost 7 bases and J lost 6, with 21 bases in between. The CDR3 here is CATTQGPLEGDGYTF. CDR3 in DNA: TGTGCCACCACCCAAGGACCGTTAGAAGGGGATGGCTACACCTTC.

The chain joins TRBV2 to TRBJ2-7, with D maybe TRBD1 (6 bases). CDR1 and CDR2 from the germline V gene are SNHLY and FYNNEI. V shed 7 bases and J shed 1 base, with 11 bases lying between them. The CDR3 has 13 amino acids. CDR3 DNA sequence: TGTGCCAGCAAGGGGGTCCTGTCCTACGAGCAGTACTTC. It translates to CASKGVLSYEQYF.

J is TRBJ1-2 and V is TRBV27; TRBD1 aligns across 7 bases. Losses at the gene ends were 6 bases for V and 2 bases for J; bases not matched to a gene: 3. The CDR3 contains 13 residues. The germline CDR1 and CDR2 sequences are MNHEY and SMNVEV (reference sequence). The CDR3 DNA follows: TGTGCCAGCAGCCCGACAGGGAACTATGGCTACACCTTC. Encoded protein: CASSPTGNYGYTF.

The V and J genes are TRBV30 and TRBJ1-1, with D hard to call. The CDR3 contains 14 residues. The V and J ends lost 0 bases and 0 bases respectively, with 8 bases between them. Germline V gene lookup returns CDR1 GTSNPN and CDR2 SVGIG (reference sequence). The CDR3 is CAWSVAGLNTEAFF. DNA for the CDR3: TGTGCCTGGAGTGTAGCAGGCTTGAACACTGAAGCTTTCTTT.

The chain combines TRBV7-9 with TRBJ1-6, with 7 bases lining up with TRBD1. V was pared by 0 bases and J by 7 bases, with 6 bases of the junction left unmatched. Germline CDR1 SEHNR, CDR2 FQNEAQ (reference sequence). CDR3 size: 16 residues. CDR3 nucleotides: TGTGCCAGCAGCTTAGCGCTCCAGGGGGGCAATTCACCCCTCCACTTT. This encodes CASSLALQGGNSPLHF.